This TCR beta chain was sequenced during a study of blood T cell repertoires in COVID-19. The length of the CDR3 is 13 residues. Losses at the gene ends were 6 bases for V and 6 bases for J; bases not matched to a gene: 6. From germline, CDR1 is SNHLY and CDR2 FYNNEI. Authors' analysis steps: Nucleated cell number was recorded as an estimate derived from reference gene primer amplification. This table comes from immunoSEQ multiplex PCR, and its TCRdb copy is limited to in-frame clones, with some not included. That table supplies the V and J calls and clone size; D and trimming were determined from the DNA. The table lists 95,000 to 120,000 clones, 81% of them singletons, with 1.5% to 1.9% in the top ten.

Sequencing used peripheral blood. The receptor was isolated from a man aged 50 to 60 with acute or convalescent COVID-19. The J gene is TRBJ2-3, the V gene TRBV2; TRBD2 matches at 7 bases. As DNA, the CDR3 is TGTGCCAGCAGCGACGCGGGGGTGGATACGCAGTATTTT. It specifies CASSDAGVDTQYF. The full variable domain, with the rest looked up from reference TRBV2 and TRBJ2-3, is EPEVTQTPSHQVTQMGQEVILRCVPISNHLYFYWYRQILGQKVEFLVSFYNNEISEKSEIFDDQFSVERPDGSNFTLKIRSTKLEDSAMYFCASSDAGVDTQYFGPGTRLTVL.